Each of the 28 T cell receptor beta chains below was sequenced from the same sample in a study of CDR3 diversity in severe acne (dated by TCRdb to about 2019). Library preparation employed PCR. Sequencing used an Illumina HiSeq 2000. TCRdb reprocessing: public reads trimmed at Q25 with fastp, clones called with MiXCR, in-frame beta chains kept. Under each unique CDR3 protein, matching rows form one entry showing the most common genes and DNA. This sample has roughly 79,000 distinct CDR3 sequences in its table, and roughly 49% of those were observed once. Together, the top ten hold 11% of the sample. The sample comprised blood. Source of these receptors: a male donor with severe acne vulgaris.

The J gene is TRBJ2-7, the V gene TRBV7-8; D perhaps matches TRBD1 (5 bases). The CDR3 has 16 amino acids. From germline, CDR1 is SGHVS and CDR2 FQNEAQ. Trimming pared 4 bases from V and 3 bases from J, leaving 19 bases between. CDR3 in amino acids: CASSSRRELAVYEQYF. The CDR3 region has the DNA TGTGCCAGCAGCTCCCGCAGGGAACTGGCGGTCTACGAGCAGTACTTC.

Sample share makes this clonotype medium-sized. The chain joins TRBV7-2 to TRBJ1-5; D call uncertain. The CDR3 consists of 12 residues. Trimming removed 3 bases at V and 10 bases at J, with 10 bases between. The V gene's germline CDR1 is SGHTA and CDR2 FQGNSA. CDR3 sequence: CASSFDAEPQHF. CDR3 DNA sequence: TGTGCCAGCAGCTTTGATGCCGAACCCCAGCATTTT.

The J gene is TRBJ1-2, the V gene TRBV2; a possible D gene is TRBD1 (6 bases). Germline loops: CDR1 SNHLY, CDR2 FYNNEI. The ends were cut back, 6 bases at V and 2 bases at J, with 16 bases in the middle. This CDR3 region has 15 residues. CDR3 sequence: CASSGDRTSNYGYTF. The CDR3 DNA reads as TGTGCCAGCAGCGGCGACAGGACATCCAACTATGGCTACACCTTC.

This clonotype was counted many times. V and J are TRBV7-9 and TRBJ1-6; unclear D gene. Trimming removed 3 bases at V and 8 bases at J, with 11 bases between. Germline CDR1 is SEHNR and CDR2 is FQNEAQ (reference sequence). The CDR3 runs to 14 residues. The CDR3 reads CASSFYGNDSPLHF. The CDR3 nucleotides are TGTGCCAGCAGCTTTTATGGAAATGATTCACCCCTCCACTTT.

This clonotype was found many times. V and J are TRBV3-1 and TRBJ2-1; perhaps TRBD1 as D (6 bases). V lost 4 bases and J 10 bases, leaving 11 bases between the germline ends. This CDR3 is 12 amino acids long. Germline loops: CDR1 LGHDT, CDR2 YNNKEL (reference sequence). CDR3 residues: CASSLERGEQFF. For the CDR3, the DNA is TGTGCCAGCAGCCTTGAGAGGGGGGAGCAGTTCTTC.

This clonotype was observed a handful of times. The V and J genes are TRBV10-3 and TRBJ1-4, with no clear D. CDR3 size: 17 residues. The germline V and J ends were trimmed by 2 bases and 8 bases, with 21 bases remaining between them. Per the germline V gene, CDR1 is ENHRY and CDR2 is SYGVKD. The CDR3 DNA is TGTGCCATCAGTGAGGATGAAGGGAGTGGGTTAGGAGAAAAACTGTTTTTT. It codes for CAISEDEGSGLGEKLFF.

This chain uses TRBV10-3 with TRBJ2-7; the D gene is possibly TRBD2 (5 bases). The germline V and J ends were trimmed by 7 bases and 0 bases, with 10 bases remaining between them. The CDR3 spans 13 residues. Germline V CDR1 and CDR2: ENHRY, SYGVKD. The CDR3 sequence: CAINGESSYEQYF. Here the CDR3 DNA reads TGTGCCATCAATGGGGAGAGCTCCTACGAGCAGTACTTC.

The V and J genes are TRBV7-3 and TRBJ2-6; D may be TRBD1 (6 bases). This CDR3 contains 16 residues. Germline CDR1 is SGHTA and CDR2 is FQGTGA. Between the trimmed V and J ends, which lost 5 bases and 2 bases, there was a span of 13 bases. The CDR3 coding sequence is TGTGCCAGCAGCGTAGGACCAGGGGCTGGGGCCAACGTCCTGACTTTC. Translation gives CASSVGPGAGANVLTF.

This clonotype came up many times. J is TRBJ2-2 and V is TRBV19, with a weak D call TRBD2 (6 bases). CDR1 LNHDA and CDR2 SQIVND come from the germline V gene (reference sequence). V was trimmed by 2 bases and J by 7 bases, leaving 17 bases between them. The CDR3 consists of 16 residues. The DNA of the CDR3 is TGTGCCAGTAGTATAAACGGGGGATCATACATCGGGGAGCTGTTTTTT. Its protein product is CASSINGGSYIGELFF. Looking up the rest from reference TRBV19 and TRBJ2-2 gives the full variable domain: DGGITQSPKYLFRKEGQNVTLSCEQNLNHDAMYWYRQDPGQGLRLIYYSQIVNDFQKGDIAEGYSVSREKKESFPLTVTSAQKNPTAFYLCASSINGGSYIGELFFGEGSRLTVL.

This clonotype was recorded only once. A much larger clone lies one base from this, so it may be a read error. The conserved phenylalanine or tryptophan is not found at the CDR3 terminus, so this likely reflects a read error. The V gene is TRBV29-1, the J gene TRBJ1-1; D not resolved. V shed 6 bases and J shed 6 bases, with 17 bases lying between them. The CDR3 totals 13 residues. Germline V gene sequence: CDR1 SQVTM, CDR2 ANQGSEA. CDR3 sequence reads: CSVHDPEHAEAFL. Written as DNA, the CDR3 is TGCAGCGTCCATGACCCCGAGCATGCTGAAGCTTTCCTT.

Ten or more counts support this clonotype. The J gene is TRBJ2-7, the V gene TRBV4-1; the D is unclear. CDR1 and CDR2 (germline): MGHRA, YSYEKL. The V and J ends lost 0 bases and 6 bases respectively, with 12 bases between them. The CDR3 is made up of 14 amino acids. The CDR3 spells CASSQDDIPGEQYF. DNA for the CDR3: TGCGCCAGCAGCCAAGATGACATCCCCGGCGAGCAGTACTTC.

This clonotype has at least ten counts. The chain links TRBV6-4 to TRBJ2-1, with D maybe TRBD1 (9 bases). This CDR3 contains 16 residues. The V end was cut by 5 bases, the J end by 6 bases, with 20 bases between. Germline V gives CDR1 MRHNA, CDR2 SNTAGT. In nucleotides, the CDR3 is TGTGCCAGCAGTTCTATAGCGGGACAGGGTCGCAATGAGCAGTTCTTC. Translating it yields CASSSIAGQGRNEQFF.

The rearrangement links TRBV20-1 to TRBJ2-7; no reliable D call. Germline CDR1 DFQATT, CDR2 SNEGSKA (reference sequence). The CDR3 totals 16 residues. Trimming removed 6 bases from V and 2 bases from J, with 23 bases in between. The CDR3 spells CSASSYMGNGPYEQYF. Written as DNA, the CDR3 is TGCAGTGCCAGCAGTTACATGGGGAACGGGCCCTACGAGCAGTACTTC.

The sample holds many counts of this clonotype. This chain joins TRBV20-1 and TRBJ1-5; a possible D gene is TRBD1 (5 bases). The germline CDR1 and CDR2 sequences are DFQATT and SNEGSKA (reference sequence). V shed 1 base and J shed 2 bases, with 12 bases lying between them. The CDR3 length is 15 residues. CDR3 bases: TGCAGTGCTAGAGTTGGGGGGATAGGCAATCAGCCCCAGCATTTT. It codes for CSARVGGIGNQPQHF.

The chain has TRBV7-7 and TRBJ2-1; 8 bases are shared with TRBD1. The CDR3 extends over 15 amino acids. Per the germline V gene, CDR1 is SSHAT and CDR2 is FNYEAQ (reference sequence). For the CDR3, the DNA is TGTGCTAGTTCCTCAGGACAGGGAGTCAACAATGAGCAGTTCTTC. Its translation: CASSSGQGVNNEQFF.

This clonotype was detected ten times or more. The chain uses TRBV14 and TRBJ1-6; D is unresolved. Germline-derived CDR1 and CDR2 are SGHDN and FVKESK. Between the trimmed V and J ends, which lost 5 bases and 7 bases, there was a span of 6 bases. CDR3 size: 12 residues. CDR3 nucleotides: TGTGCCAGCAGCGACTACAATTCACCCCTCCACTTT. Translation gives CASSDYNSPLHF. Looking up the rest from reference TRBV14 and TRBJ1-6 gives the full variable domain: EAGVTQFPSHSVIEKGQTVTLRCDPISGHDNLYWYRRVMGKEIKFLLHFVKESKQDESGMPNNRFLAERTGGTYSTLKVQPAELEDSGVYFCASSDYNSPLHFGNGTRLTVT.

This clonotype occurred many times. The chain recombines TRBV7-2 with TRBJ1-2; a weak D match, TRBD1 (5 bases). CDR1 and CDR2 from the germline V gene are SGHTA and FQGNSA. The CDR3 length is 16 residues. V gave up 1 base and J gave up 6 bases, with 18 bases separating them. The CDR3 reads CASSLGSPFQGHGYTF. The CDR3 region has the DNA TGTGCCAGCAGCTTAGGGTCACCTTTTCAGGGCCATGGCTACACCTTC.

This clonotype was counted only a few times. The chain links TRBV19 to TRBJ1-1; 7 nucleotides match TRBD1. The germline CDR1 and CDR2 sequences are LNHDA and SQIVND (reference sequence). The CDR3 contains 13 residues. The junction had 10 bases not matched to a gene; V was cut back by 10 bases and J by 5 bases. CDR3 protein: CATTGDSLTEAFF. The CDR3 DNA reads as TGTGCCACCACAGGGGATTCGTTGACTGAAGCTTTCTTT.

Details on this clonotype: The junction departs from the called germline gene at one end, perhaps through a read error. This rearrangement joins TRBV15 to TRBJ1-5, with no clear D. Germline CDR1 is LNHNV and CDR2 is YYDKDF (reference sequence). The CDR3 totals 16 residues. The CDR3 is CATSGALHDCNQPRHF. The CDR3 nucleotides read TGTGCCACCAGCGGAGCTTTACATGATTGCAATCAGCCCCGGCATTTT.

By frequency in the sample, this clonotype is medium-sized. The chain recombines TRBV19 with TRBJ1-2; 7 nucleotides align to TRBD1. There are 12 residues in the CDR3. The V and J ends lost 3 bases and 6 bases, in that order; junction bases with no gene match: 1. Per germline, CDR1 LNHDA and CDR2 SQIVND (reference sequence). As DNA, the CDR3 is TGTGCCAGTAGTATCGGGACAGATGGCTACACCTTC. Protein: CASSIGTDGYTF.

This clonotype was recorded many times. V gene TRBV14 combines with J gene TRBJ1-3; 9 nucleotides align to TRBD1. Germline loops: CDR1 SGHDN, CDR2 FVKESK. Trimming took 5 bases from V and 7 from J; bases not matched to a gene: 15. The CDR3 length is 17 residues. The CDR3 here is CASSSLPGQGTSNTIYF. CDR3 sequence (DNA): TGTGCCAGCAGCTCCTTACCGGGACAGGGCACGAGTAACACCATATATTTT.

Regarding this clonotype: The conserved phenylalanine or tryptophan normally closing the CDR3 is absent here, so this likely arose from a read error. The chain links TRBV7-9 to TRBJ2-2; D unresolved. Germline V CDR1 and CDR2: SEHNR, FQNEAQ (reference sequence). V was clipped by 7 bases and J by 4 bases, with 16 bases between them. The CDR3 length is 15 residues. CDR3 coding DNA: TGTGCCAGCACCAGATCGACTGGTACCACCGGGGAGCTGTTTCTT. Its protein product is CASTRSTGTTGELFL.

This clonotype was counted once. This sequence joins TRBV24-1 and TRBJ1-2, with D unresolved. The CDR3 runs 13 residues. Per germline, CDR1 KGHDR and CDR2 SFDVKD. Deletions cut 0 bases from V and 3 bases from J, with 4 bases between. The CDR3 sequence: CATSDLPDYGYTF. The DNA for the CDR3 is TGTGCCACCAGTGATTTGCCCGACTATGGCTACACCTTC.

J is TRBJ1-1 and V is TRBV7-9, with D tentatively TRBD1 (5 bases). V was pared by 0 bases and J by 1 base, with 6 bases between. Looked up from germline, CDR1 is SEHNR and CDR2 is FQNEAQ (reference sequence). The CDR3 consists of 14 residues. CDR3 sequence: CASSLATGNTEAFF. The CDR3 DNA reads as TGTGCCAGCAGCTTAGCAACAGGGAACACTGAAGCTTTCTTT.

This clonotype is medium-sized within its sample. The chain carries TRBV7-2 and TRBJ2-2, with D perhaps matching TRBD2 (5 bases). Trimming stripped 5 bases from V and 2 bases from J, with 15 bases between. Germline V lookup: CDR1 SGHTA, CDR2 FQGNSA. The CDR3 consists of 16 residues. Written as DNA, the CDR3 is TGTGCCAGCAGCCGGAGTGGCGGGCCTAACACCGGGGAGCTGTTTTTT. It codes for CASSRSGGPNTGELFF.

For the CDR3, the DNA is TGTGCCAGCGGCCAGGGTGGAGGCGGCACTGAAGCTTTCAGTAACACCATATATTTT. Its protein product is CASGQGGGGTEAFSNTIYF. This chain connects TRBV6-1 to TRBJ1-3, with a possible D match to TRBD1 (5 bases). V was trimmed by 8 bases and J by 7 bases, leaving 33 bases between them. The length of the CDR3 is 19 residues. The germline V gene has CDR1 MNHNS and CDR2 SASEGT.

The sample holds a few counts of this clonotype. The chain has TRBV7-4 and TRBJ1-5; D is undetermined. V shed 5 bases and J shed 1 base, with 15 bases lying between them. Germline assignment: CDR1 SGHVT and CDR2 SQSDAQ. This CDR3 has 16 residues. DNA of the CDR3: TGTGCCAGCAGCCCTGTGAGGGCGCGGAGCAATCAGCCCCAGCATTTT. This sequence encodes CASSPVRARSNQPQHF. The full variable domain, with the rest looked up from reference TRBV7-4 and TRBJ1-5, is GAGVSQSPRYKVAKRGRDVALRCDSISGHVTLYWYRQTLGQGSEVLTYSQSDAQRDKSGRPSGRFSAERPERSVSTLKIQRTEQGDSAVYLCASSPVRARSNQPQHFGDGTRLSIL.

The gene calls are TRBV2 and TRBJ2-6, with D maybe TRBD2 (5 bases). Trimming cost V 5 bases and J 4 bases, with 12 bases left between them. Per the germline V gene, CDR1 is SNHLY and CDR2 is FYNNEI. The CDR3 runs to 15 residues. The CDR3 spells CASSPGVAGANVLTF. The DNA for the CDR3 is TGTGCCAGCAGTCCCGGCGTAGCGGGGGCCAACGTCCTGACTTTC. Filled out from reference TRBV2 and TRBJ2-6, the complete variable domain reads EPEVTQTPSHQVTQMGQEVILRCVPISNHLYFYWYRQILGQKVEFLVSFYNNEISEKSEIFDDQFSVERPDGSNFTLKIRSTKLEDSAMYFCASSPGVAGANVLTFGAGSRLTVL.